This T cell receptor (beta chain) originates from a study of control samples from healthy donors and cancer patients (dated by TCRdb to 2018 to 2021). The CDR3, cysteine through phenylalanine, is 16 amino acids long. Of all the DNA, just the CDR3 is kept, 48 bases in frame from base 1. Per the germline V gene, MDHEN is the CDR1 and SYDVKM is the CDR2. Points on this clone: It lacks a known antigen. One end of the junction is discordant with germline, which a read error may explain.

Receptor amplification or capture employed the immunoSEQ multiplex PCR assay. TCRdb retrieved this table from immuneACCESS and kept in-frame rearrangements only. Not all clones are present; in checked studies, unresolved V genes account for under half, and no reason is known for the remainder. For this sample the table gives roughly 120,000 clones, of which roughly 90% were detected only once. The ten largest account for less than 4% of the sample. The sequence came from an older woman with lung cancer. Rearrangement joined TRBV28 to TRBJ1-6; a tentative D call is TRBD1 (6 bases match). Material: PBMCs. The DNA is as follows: TGTGCCGGCAGTTTGACCGGGGGCGCGCGGAATTCACCCCTCCACTTT. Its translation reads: CAGSLTGGARNSPLHF.